This T cell receptor (beta chain) was sequenced in a study of T and B cells in COVID-19 patients. Study overall: Of around 21 active-infection patients, 15 to 18 carried comorbidities linked to unfavorable COVID-19 outcome.

From blood, roughly 250-500 ng of genomic DNA served as TRB template. BIOMED2 TRB-A/B primer pools were used in multiplex TRB PCR. One entry per CDR3 protein, called by TCRdb with MiXCR from the multiplex PCR reads. The sample yields about 8,000 distinct CDR3 sequences, roughly 30% seen once. The germline V and J ends were trimmed by 3 bases and 6 bases, with 14 bases remaining between them. Germline lookup yields CDR1 MDHEN and CDR2 SYDVKM. This CDR3 has 14 amino acids. The receptor was isolated from a human donor who had recovered from COVID-19. The V call is TRBV28, the J call TRBJ2-5; tentatively, D is TRBD1 or TRBD2 (7 bases each). The material sequenced was blood. CDR3 region: CASSLGEGAKTQYF. For the CDR3, the DNA is TGTGCCAGCAGTTTGGGGGAGGGGGCGAAGACCCAGTACTTC.